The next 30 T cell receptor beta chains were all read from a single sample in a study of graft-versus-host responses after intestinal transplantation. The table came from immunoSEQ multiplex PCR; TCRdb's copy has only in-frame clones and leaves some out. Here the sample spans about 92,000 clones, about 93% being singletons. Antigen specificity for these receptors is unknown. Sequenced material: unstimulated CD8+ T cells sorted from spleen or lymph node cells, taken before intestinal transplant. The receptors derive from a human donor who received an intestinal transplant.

CDR3 DNA: TGTGCCAGCAGTTCAGGGTTACGCACTGAAGCTTTCTTT. It specifies CASSSGLRTEAFF. The chain combines TRBV6-5 with TRBJ1-1; possible D gene TRBD1, 5 bases. The CDR3 has 13 residues. Germline V gene data show CDR1 as MNHEY and CDR2 as SVGAGI. V gave up 4 bases and J gave up 4 bases, with 10 bases separating them.

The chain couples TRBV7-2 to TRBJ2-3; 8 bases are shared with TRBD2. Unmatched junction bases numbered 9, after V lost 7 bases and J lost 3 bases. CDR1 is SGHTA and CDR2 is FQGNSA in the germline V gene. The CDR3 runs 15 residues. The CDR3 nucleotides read TGTGCCAGCACCCTCTTAGCGGGGATTACAGATACGCAGTATTTT. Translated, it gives CASTLLAGITDTQYF.

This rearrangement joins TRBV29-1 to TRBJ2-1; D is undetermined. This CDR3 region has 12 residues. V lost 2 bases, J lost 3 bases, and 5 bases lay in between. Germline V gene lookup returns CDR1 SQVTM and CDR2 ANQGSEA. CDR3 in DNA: TGCAGCGTTGAACGGGTCTACAATGAGCAGTTCTTC. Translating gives CSVERVYNEQFF.

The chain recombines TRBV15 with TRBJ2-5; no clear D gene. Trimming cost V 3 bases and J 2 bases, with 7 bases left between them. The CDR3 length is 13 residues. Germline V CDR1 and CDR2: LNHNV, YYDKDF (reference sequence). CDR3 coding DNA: TGTGCCACCAGCAGGGCAGCACAAGAGACCCAGTACTTC. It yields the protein CATSRAAQETQYF.

The CDR3 protein is CASSQEGLAGAYEQYF. CDR3 nucleotides: TGTGCCAGCAGCCAAGAGGGACTAGCGGGGGCCTACGAGCAGTACTTC. The chain uses TRBV4-2 and TRBJ2-7; 14 nucleotides align to TRBD2. The CDR3 is 16 amino acids. Germline V lookup: CDR1 LGHNA, CDR2 YNFKEQ. With 0 bases clipped from V and 2 bases from J, the junction kept 0 bases outside the gene matches.

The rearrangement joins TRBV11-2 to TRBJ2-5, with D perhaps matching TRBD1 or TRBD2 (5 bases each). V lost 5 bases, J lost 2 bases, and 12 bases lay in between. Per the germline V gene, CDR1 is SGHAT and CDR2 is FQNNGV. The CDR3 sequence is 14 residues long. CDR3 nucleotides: TGTGCCAGCAGCACGTGGGGGAGACAAGAGACCCAGTACTTC. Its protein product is CASSTWGRQETQYF. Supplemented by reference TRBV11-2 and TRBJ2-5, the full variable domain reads EAGVAQSPRYKIIEKRQSVAFWCNPISGHATLYWYQQILGQGPKLLIQFQNNGVVDDSQLPKDRFSAERLKGVDSTLKIQPAKLEDSAVYLCASSTWGRQETQYFGPGTRLLVL.

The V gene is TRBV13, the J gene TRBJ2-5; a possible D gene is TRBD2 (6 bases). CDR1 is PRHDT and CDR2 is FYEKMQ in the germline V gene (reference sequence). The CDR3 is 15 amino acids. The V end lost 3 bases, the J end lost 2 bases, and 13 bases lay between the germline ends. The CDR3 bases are TGTGCCAGCAGCTTTAGTGGACTAACACAAGAGACCCAGTACTTC. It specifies CASSFSGLTQETQYF.

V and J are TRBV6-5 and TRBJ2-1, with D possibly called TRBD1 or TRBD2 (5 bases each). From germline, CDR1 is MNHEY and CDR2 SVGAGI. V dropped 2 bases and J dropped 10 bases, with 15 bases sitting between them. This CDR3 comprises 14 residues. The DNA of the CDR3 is TGTGCCAGCAGTTACCGGGGCGCACCGGACGAGCAGTTCTTC. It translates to CASSYRGAPDEQFF.

CDR3 in amino acids: CATEQANTIYF. The CDR3 DNA reads TGTGCCACCGAACAGGCAAACACCATATATTTT. The rearrangement links TRBV7-2 to TRBJ1-3; TRBD1 is a possible D gene (5 bases). The CDR3 covers 11 residues. The germline V and J ends were trimmed by 10 bases and 6 bases, with 10 bases remaining between them. Germline assignment: CDR1 SGHTA and CDR2 FQGNSA.

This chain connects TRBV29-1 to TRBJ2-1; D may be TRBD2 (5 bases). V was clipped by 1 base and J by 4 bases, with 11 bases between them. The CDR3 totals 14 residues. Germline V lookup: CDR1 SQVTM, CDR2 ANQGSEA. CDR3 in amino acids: CSVEVYEGYNEQFF. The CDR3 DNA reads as TGCAGCGTTGAAGTTTATGAGGGTTACAATGAGCAGTTCTTC.

In DNA, the CDR3 is TGTGCCAGCAGTGATGAGGGGATAACGGGGATCTACGAGCAGTACTTC. Its translation is CASSDEGITGIYEQYF. The J gene is TRBJ2-7, the V gene TRBV6-1; D possibly uses TRBD1 or TRBD2 (5 bases each). Germline assignment: CDR1 MNHNS and CDR2 SASEGT. This CDR3 has 16 amino acids. Between the trimmed V and J ends, which lost 3 bases and 3 bases, there was a span of 18 bases.

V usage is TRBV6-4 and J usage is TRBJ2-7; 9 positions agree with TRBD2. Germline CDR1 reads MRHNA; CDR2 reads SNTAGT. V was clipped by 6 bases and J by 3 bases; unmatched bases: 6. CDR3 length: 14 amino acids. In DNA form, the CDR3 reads TGTGCCAGCAGATCGGGACTAGCAGGCTACGAGCAGTACTTC. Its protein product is CASRSGLAGYEQYF.

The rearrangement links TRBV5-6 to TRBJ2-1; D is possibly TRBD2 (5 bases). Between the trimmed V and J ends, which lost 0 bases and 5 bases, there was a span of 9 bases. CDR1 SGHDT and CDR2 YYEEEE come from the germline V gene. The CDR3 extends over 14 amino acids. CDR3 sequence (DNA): TGTGCCAGCAGCTTGGGGGCGGGTCACAATGAGCAGTTCTTC. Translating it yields CASSLGAGHNEQFF. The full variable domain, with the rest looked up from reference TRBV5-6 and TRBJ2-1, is DAGVTQSPTHLIKTRGQQVTLRCSPKSGHDTVSWYQQALGQGPQFIFQYYEEEERQRGNFPDRFSGHQFPNYSSELNVNALLLGDSALYLCASSLGAGHNEQFFGPGTRLTVL.

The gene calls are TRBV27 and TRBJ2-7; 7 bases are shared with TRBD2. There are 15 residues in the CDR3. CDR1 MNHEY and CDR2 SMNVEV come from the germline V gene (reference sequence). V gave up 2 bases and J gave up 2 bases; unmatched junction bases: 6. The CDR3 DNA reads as TGTGCCAGCAGTTTAGGGCTAGCGGCAGCCTACGAGCAGTACTTC. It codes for CASSLGLAAAYEQYF.

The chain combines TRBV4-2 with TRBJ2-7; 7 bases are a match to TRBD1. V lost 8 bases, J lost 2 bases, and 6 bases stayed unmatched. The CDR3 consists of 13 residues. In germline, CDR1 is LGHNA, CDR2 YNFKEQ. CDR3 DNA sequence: TGTGCCAGCCAGGGGGACACAGCCTACGAGCAGTACTTC. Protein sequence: CASQGDTAYEQYF.

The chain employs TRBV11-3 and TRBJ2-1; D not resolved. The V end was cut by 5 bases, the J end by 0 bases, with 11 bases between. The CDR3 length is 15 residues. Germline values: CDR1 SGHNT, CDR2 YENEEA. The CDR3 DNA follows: TGTGCCAGCAGCCAGACAATCAACTCCTACAATGAGCAGTTCTTC. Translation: CASSQTINSYNEQFF.

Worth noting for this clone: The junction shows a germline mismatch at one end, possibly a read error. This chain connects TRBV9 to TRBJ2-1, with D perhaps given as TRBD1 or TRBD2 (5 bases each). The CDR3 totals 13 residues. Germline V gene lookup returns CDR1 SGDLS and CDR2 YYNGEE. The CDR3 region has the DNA TGTGCCGGCAGGCGAGGGGCTAACAATGAGCAGTTCTTC. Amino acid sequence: CAGRRGANNEQFF.

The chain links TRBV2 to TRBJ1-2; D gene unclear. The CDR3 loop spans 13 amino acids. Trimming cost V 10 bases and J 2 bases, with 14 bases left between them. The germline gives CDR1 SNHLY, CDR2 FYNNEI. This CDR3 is CAIWPSFNYGYTF. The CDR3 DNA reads TGTGCCATATGGCCCAGCTTCAACTATGGCTACACCTTC.

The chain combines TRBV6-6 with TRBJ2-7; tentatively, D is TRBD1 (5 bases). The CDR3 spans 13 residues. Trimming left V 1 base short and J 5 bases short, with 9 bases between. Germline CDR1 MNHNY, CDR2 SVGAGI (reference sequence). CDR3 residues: CASSYFGADEQYF. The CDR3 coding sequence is TGTGCCAGCAGTTACTTTGGGGCGGACGAGCAGTACTTC.

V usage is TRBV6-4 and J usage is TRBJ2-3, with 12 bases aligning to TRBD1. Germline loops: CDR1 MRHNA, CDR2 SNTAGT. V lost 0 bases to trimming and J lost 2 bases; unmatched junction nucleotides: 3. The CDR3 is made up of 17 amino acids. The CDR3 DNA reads TGTGCCAGCAGTGACTCGGGGGACAGGGGGCACACAGATACGCAGTATTTT. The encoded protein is CASSDSGDRGHTDTQYF.

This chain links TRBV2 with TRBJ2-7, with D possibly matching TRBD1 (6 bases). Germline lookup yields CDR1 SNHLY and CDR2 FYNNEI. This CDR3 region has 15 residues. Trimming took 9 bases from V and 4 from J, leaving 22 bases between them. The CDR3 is CASRPRQGPLYEQYF. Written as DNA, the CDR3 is TGTGCCAGTAGACCCCGCCAGGGGCCGTTGTACGAGCAGTACTTC. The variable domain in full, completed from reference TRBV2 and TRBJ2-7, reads EPEVTQTPSHQVTQMGQEVILRCVPISNHLYFYWYRQILGQKVEFLVSFYNNEISEKSEIFDDQFSVERPDGSNFTLKIRSTKLEDSAMYFCASRPRQGPLYEQYFGPGTRLTVT.

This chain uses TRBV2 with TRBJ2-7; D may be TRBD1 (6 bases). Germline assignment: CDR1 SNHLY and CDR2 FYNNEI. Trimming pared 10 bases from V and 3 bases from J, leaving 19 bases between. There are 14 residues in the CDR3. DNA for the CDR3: TGTGCCACCCTCCTTCCTGGACAGAACTACGAGCAGTACTTC. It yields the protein CATLLPGQNYEQYF.

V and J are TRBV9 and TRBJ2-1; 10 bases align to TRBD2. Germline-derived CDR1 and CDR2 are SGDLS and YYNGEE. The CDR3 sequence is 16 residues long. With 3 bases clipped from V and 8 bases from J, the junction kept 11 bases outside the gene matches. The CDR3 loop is CASSGGAAGGSDEQFF. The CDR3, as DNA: TGTGCCAGCAGCGGTGGGGCAGCGGGAGGGAGCGATGAGCAGTTCTTC.

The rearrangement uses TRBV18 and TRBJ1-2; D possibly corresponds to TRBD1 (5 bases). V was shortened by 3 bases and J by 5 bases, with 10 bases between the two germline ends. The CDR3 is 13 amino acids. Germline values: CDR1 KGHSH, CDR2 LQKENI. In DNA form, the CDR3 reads TGTGCCAGCTCACCGTCCGGGACGTATGGCTACACCTTC. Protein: CASSPSGTYGYTF.

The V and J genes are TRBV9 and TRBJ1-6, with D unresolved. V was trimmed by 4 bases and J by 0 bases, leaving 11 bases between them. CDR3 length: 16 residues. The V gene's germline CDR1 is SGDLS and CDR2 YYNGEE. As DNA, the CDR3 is TGTGCCAGCAGCACGATCTCGAGCTCCTATAATTCACCCCTCCACTTT. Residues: CASSTISSSYNSPLHF.

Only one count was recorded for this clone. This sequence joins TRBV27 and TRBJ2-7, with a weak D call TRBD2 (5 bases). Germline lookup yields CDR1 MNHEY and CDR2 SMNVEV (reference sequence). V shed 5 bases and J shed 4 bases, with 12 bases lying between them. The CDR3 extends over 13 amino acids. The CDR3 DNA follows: TGTGCCAGCAGTCACCCGGGAAGTTACGAGCAGTACTTC. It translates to CASSHPGSYEQYF.

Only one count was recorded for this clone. The CDR3 region is CASSSGGISTDTQYF. The DNA of the CDR3 is TGTGCCAGCAGTTCAGGGGGGATTAGCACAGATACGCAGTATTTT. The chain has TRBV27 and TRBJ2-3; perhaps TRBD1 as D (7 bases). This CDR3 has 15 residues. Deletions cut 4 bases from V and 0 bases from J, with 11 bases between. CDR1 and CDR2 from the germline V gene are MNHEY and SMNVEV (reference sequence).

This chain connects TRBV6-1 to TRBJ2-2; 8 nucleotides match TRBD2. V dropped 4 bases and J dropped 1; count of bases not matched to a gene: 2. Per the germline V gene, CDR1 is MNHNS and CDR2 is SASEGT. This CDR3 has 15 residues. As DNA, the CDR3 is TGTGCCAGCAGTGTCCTAGCGGGGAACACCGGGGAGCTGTTTTTT. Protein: CASSVLAGNTGELFF.

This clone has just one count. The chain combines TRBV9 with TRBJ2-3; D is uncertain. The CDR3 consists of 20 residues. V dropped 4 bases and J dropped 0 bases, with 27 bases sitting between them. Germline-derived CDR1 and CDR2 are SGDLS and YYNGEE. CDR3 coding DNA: TGTGCCAGCAGCTACGTACCGGAACCCACGAAAGTACTTAGCACAGATACGCAGTATTTT. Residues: CASSYVPEPTKVLSTDTQYF.

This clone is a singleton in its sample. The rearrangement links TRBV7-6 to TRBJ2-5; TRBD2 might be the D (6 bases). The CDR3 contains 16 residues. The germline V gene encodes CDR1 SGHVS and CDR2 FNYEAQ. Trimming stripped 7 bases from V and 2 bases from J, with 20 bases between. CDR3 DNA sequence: TGTGCCAGCAACAACCCCGCAGGGAGGAGGCAAGAGACCCAGTACTTC. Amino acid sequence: CASNNPAGRRQETQYF.